This T cell receptor beta chain was captured in a study of shared clonotypes between healthy human individuals. Whole-study results and caveats: The expectation was that sequencing depth would affect clonotype sharing among donors.

About this clone itself: Its antigen is not known.

Trimming removed 4 bases at V and 5 bases at J, with 27 bases between. The CDR3 consists of 18 residues. From germline, CDR1 is SGHRS and CDR2 YFSETQ. Each subset's genomic DNA was shared equally among a number of immunoSEQ plates. TCRdb's table, derived via immunoSEQ multiplex PCR, lists solely in-frame clones and lacks some. The table has some 2.1 million clones, 85% to 95% seen once. The chain carries TRBV5-1 and TRBJ2-5, with TRBD1 as a possible D gene (6 bases). Input material: naive CD4+ T cells sorted from blood. Noted subset: CD45RA+ positively selected. This TCR derives from a man aged 18 to 29 in good health. CDR3 in amino acids: CASSVGTSARVVEETQYF. The CDR3 nucleotides are TGCGCCAGCAGCGTAGGGACATCGGCCAGGGTGGTAGAGGAGACCCAGTACTTC.